These T cell receptor beta chains were read from a single sample in a study of beta chain features in type 1 diabetes. Profiled with immunoSEQ multiplex PCR; TCRdb holds only in-frame clones, not every one. The sample shows 300,000 to 350,000 clones, about 19% of them seen only once. Sequencing input: naive CD4+ T cells from blood. These TCRs come from a woman aged 18-29 years in good health. CDR3s include the opening cysteine and the closing phenylalanine or tryptophan. The D gene is left open where the match is weak. Size tells how often a clone was seen (once, few, many) or the class of an expanded clone, and some rows leave it out.

V gene,clone size,D gene,J gene,CDR3 DNA,CDR3 protein
TRBV5-1,-,TRBD1,TRBJ1-2,TGCGCCAGCACGATGGGACAGGCGTCTAACTATGGCTACACCTTC,CASTMGQASNYGYTF
TRBV10-3,-,-,TRBJ1-6,TGTGCCATCAGGCCGGGAGATAATTCACCCCTCCACTTT,CAIRPGDNSPLHF
TRBV19,few,TRBD1,TRBJ2-1,TGTGCCAGTAGGGACAGGGTAGTCAATGAGCAGTTCTTC,CASRDRVVNEQFF
TRBV9,-,TRBD2,TRBJ2-5,TGTGCCAGCAGCGTAGGGACTAGCGGACTCCAAGAGACCCAGTACTTC,CASSVGTSGLQETQYF
TRBV14,few,TRBD2,TRBJ2-7,TGTGCCAGCAGCCAAGACCTAAAACACGGGACTACGTACTTC,CASSQDLKHGTTYF
TRBV23-1,few,-,TRBJ2-6,TGCGCCCAGCACGAGGGACATACGGAATCCGGGGCCAACGTCCTGACTTTC,CAQHEGHTESGANVLTF
TRBV2,few,-,TRBJ2-3,TGTGCCAGCAGTGTCCGCGGGACTCCCGGAGTAGATACGCAGTATTTT,CASSVRGTPGVDTQYF
TRBV9,few,-,TRBJ2-3,TGTGCCAGCAGCGCAGGAGATACGCAGTATTTT,CASSAGDTQYF
TRBV6-4,-,TRBD1,TRBJ1-6,TGTGCCAGCAGTGTGACAGGGGGTTCACCCCTCCACTTT,CASSVTGGSPLHF
TRBV7-2,-,-,TRBJ2-3,TGTGCCAGCAGCTTAGCGCTAGGGGGATCAGATACGCAGTATTTT,CASSLALGGSDTQYF
TRBV30,-,-,TRBJ1-2,TGTGCCTGGAGTGTCCAGGGGCTGGGCGGCTACACCTTC,CAWSVQGLGGYTF
TRBV9,few,-,TRBJ2-5,TGTGCCAGCAGCGGTTGGCAGGGCCAAGAGACCCAGTACTTC,CASSGWQGQETQYF
TRBV7-9,-,-,TRBJ2-1,TGTGCCAGCAGCCCAACAGGGAATGAGCAGTTCTTC,CASSPTGNEQFF
TRBV5-5,-,-,TRBJ2-3,TGTGCCAGCAGCTTGGGCCGGGTCCGCACAGATACGCAGTATTTT,CASSLGRVRTDTQYF
TRBV19,few,-,TRBJ1-1,TGTGCCAGTAGTATCACACAGGGAGTGGGGGCTTTCTTT,CASSITQGVGAFF
TRBV5-1,few,-,TRBJ1-2,TGCGCCAGCAGCCCCCTCGGTCGGGGGTCCAACTATGGCTACACCTTC,CASSPLGRGSNYGYTF
TRBV18,few,-,TRBJ1-3,TGTGCCAGCTCACCATCTTATGGAGGGCCTGGAAACACCATATATTTT,CASSPSYGGPGNTIYF
TRBV30,-,-,TRBJ1-5,TGTGCCTGGAGTGGGGCACACAATCAGCCCCAGCATTTT,CAWSGAHNQPQHF
TRBV18,-,TRBD2,TRBJ2-1,TGTGCCAGCTCACCACGGGTGGTAGCGGGGGTACCTACCTACAATGAGCAGTTCTTC,CASSPRVVAGVPTYNEQFF
TRBV20-1,few,-,TRBJ1-1,TGCAGTGCTAGAGTGGCGGGGGTAGCTTTCTTT,CSARVAGVAFF
TRBV7-9,-,-,TRBJ2-7,TGTGCCAGCAGCTCTTCAGGGCCTCTGACCTACGAGCAGTACTTC,CASSSSGPLTYEQYF
TRBV29-1,few,-,TRBJ2-5,TGCAGCGTTGCAGTTGGAGGGAGGAGGGAGACCCAGTACTTC,CSVAVGGRRETQYF
TRBV27,-,TRBD2,TRBJ2-6,TGTGCCGTGGGGGGGACCTCCCCGAGCTCTGGGGCCAACGTCCTGACTTTC,CAVGGTSPSSGANVLTF
TRBV29-1,few,TRBD2,TRBJ2-7,TGCAGCGTCAACGGGGTGCGACTAGCGGGAGGCGACGAGCAGTACTTC,CSVNGVRLAGGDEQYF
TRBV5-1,few,TRBD1,TRBJ2-7,TGCGCCAGCAGCCCCCGCTCGACAGGGGTTTACGAGCAGTACTTC,CASSPRSTGVYEQYF
TRBV29-1,-,TRBD1,TRBJ1-1,TGCAGCGTTGTCCCTGAGACAGGGAAAGCTTTCTTT,CSVVPETGKAFF
TRBV4-1,-,-,TRBJ2-3,TGCGCCAGCAGGCTAGCTGGGACAGATACGCAGTATTTT,CASRLAGTDTQYF
TRBV4-1,-,-,TRBJ1-5,TGCGCCAGCAGCCTAACTATACGGGGTAATCAGCCCCAGCATTTT,CASSLTIRGNQPQHF